Sequencing of this T cell receptor (beta chain) was carried out in a study of control samples from healthy donors and cancer patients. The data were produced by immunoSEQ multiplex PCR, yet TCRdb's version contains in-frame clones alone and is incomplete. The repertoire holds some 89,000 clones, with over 65% as singletons. V was clipped by 3 bases and J by 8 bases, with 10 bases between them. Germline V lookup: CDR1 MGHDK, CDR2 SYGVNS. The CDR3 is made up of 12 amino acids. This chain connects TRBV25-1 to TRBJ1-2; the D gene is possibly TRBD1 (5 bases). The sequence derives from a woman in her forties in good health. Material: blood. For the CDR3, the DNA is TGTGCCAGCAGTGAGGGACGGAGCGGCTACACCTTC. Translation gives CASSEGRSGYTF.